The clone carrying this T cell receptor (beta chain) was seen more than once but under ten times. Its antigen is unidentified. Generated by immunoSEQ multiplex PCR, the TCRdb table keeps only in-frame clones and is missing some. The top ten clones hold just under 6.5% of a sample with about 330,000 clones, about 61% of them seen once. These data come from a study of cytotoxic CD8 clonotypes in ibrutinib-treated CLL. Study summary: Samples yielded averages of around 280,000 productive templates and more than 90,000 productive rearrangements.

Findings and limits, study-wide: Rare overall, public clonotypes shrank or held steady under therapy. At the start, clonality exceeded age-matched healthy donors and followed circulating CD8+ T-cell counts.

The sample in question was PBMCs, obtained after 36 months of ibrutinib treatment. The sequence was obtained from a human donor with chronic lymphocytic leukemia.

CDR3 sequence reads: CASSIGTAIYEQYF. The CDR3 nucleotides read TGTGCCAGTAGTATAGGGACAGCAATCTACGAGCAGTACTTC. V and J are TRBV19 and TRBJ2-7; TRBD1 is a possible D gene (6 bases). The CDR3 has 14 amino acids. V was trimmed by 1 base and J by 3 bases, leaving 10 bases between them. Germline lookup yields CDR1 LNHDA and CDR2 SQIVND (reference sequence).